Below are 26 T cell receptor beta chains sequenced from a single sample in a study of cytomegalovirus exposure and HLA in healthy donors. Assay used: immunoSEQ multiplex PCR; TCRdb lists only in-frame clones, some missing. The table records roughly 150,000 clones, approximately 86% of them present only once. The specimen sequenced was PBMCs. The origin of the receptors is a woman between 18 and 30 years old in good health and CMV-seronegative.

The chain links TRBV27 to TRBJ1-4; no clear D. V was shortened by 5 bases and J by 7 bases, with 26 bases between the two germline ends. The CDR3 sequence is 18 residues long. Per germline, CDR1 MNHEY and CDR2 SMNVEV (reference sequence). CDR3 nucleotides: TGTGCCAGCAGTCCCTTAGCCGGGGTCCCCACACCGGCTGAAAAACTGTTTTTT. Its translation: CASSPLAGVPTPAEKLFF. The full variable domain, its missing parts supplied by reference TRBV27 and TRBJ1-4, is EAQVTQNPRYLITVTGKKLTVTCSQNMNHEYMSWYRQDPGLGLRQIYYSMNVEVTDKGDVPEGYKVSRKEKRNFPLILESPSPNQTSLYFCASSPLAGVPTPAEKLFFGSGTQLSVL.

V usage is TRBV28 and J usage is TRBJ1-1, with 8 bases matching TRBD1. V shed 6 bases, J shed 3 bases, and the junction held 12 bases outside the gene matches. The CDR3 contains 16 residues. Germline V gives CDR1 MDHEN, CDR2 SYDVKM. The CDR3 sequence is CASSAGGAVGDTEAFF. CDR3 in DNA: TGTGCCAGCAGCGCAGGGGGCGCGGTGGGAGACACTGAAGCTTTCTTT. The full variable domain, with the rest looked up from reference TRBV28 and TRBJ1-1, is DVKVTQSSRYLVKRTGEKVFLECVQDMDHENMFWYRQDPGLGLRLIYFSYDVKMKEKGDIPEGYSVSREKKERFSLILESASTNQTSMYLCASSAGGAVGDTEAFFGQGTRLTVV.

This chain connects TRBV12-5 to TRBJ1-1; tentatively, D is TRBD1 (5 bases). CDR1 and CDR2 (germline): LGHNT, FRNRAP. This CDR3 is built from 13 residues. Trimming cost V 0 bases and J 11 bases, with 13 bases left between them. CDR3 sequence reads: CASGLVSGHSAFF. For the CDR3, the DNA is TGTGCTAGTGGTTTGGTATCAGGACATTCGGCTTTCTTT.

The rearrangement joins TRBV6-5 to TRBJ2-1, with D perhaps matching TRBD1 (6 bases). This CDR3 region has 15 residues. The germline V and J ends were trimmed by 4 bases and 4 bases, with 14 bases remaining between them. From germline, CDR1 is MNHEY and CDR2 SVGAGI. The CDR3 sequence: CASSFLDSVYNEQFF. CDR3 sequence (DNA): TGTGCCAGCAGTTTTCTGGACAGCGTGTACAATGAGCAGTTCTTC.

This rearrangement joins TRBV18 to TRBJ1-1; 8 bases agree with TRBD1. The CDR3 consists of 16 residues. Germline loops: CDR1 KGHSH, CDR2 LQKENI. The trim removed 4 bases at V and 4 bases at J, leaving 11 bases unmatched. The CDR3: CASSLSRVTGGTEAFF. CDR3 nucleotides: TGTGCCAGCTCACTTTCTCGGGTAACAGGGGGCACTGAAGCTTTCTTT. The full variable domain, with the rest looked up from reference TRBV18 and TRBJ1-1, is NAGVMQNPRHLVRRRGQEARLRCSPMKGHSHVYWYRQLPEEGLKFMVYLQKENIIDESGMPKERFSAEFPKEGPSILRIQQVVRGDSAAYFCASSLSRVTGGTEAFFGQGTRLTVV.

V usage is TRBV18 and J usage is TRBJ1-4, with 8 bases aligning to TRBD1. The CDR3 is made up of 14 amino acids. The V gene's germline CDR1 is KGHSH and CDR2 LQKENI. Losses at the gene ends were 6 bases for V and 7 bases for J; bases not matched to a gene: 7. CDR3 sequence (DNA): TGTGCCAGCTCTTCACAGGGGGGAAGTGAAAAACTGTTTTTT. Translated, it gives CASSSQGGSEKLFF.

This chain links TRBV7-6 with TRBJ2-1, with TRBD2 identical over 7 bases. There are 16 residues in the CDR3. V lost 6 bases, J lost 0 bases, and 8 bases stayed unmatched. Germline lookup yields CDR1 SGHVS and CDR2 FNYEAQ. CDR3 sequence: CASSPLGGSSYNEQFF. In DNA, the CDR3 is TGTGCCAGCAGTCCGCTTGGCGGGAGCTCCTACAATGAGCAGTTCTTC.

V usage is TRBV9 and J usage is TRBJ2-7, with 11 positions matching TRBD2. CDR3 size: 14 residues. Germline-derived CDR1 and CDR2 are SGDLS and YYNGEE. With V trimmed by 3 bases and J by 4 bases, 3 bases remained unmatched. The CDR3 is CASSATSGGYEQYF. CDR3 coding DNA: TGTGCCAGCAGCGCCACTAGCGGGGGATACGAGCAGTACTTC.

This chain links TRBV7-8 with TRBJ1-5; D not resolved. This CDR3 is built from 17 residues. The germline CDR1 and CDR2 sequences are SGHVS and FQNEAQ. The V end was cut by 5 bases, the J end by 2 bases, with 19 bases between. As DNA, the CDR3 is TGTGCCAGCAGCGCCCTCGGTGCGGAGGTTCGCAATCAGCCCCAGCATTTT. It codes for CASSALGAEVRNQPQHF.

This clone is a singleton in its sample. The chain uses TRBV21-1 and TRBJ1-2; TRBD1 is the table's D call and was not checked against the DNA. TRBV21-1 is described as a pseudogene. The CDR3 length is 12 residues. The CDR3 coding sequence is TGTGCCAGCACCACAGGGCTTCATGGCTACACCTTC. Translating gives CASTTGLHGYTF.

The chain has TRBV28 and TRBJ1-5, with D tentatively TRBD1 (5 bases). Germline V gene sequence: CDR1 MDHEN, CDR2 SYDVKM. Trimming removed 8 bases at V and 2 bases at J, with 7 bases between. This CDR3 has 12 residues. CDR3 sequence: CASGGGNQPQHF. The CDR3 DNA sequence: TGTGCCAGCGGGGGGGGCAATCAGCCCCAGCATTTT.

In this sample, this clone turned up a few times. This sequence joins TRBV4-3 and TRBJ2-2; D unresolved. CDR3 length: 16 amino acids. Trimming left V 1 base short and J 0 bases short, with 9 bases between. The V gene's germline CDR1 is LGHNA and CDR2 YSLEER. This CDR3 is CASSQGHNANTGELFF. The DNA of the CDR3 is TGCGCCAGCAGCCAAGGGCATAACGCGAACACCGGGGAGCTGTTTTTT.

The genes are TRBV14 and TRBJ1-1; D is uncertain. The CDR3 loop spans 11 amino acids. Trimming cost V 1 base and J 10 bases, with 7 bases left between them. The germline CDR1 and CDR2 sequences are SGHDN and FVKESK. The CDR3 DNA is TGTGCCAGCAGCCAAGCGACTACAGCTTTCTTT. This codes for CASSQATTAFF.

The chain joins TRBV7-9 to TRBJ2-7; D not certain. The CDR3 runs 16 residues. From germline, CDR1 is SEHNR and CDR2 FQNEAQ (reference sequence). V lost 3 bases to trimming and J lost 7 bases, with 22 bases between them. CDR3 DNA: TGTGCCAGCAGCTTCCCAACCGGTGAAGTAGCACTGGAGCAGTACTTC. Translated, it gives CASSFPTGEVALEQYF. The full variable domain, rest sourced from reference TRBV7-9 and TRBJ2-7, is DTGVSQNPRHKITKRGQNVTFRCDPISEHNRLYWYRQTLGQGPEFLTYFQNEAQLEKSRLLSDRFSAERPKGSFSTLEIQRTEQGDSAMYLCASSFPTGEVALEQYFGPGTRLTVT.

The genes are TRBV6-1 and TRBJ1-5; D remains ambiguous. CDR3 length: 15 amino acids. Germline V gene lookup returns CDR1 MNHNS and CDR2 SASEGT. V was cut by 1 base and J by 0 bases, with 7 bases left in between. CDR3: CASSEVGVSNQPQHF. DNA of the CDR3: TGTGCCAGCAGTGAAGTCGGGGTTAGCAATCAGCCCCAGCATTTT.

The chain is built from TRBV6-5 and TRBJ2-1, with 10 bases matching TRBD1. After removal of 5 bases from V and 5 bases from J, the junction contained 6 bases not matched to a gene. The CDR3 spans 15 residues. Per germline, CDR1 MNHEY and CDR2 SVGAGI. The DNA for the CDR3 is TGTGCCAGCAGTAGGACCGGGACAGGGGACAATGAGCAGTTCTTC. It translates to CASSRTGTGDNEQFF.

This clone was counted between two and nine times. This chain joins TRBV2 and TRBJ1-1; 7 nucleotides match TRBD1. The CDR3 loop spans 16 amino acids. Germline V gene data show CDR1 as SNHLY and CDR2 as FYNNEI. Trimming at V came to 6 bases and at J to 3 bases, leaving 13 bases not matched to a gene. CDR3 nucleotides: TGTGCCAGCAGGGCCGGACAGGAATGGCGTGACACTGAAGCTTTCTTT. This codes for CASRAGQEWRDTEAFF.

This chain links TRBV27 with TRBJ1-2; TRBD1 agrees at 12 bases. After removal of 5 bases from V and 3 bases from J, the junction contained 13 bases not matched to a gene. The germline CDR1 and CDR2 sequences are MNHEY and SMNVEV (reference sequence). The CDR3 has 18 amino acids. This CDR3 reads CASSPPGTGGPADYGYTF. The CDR3 bases are TGTGCCAGCAGTCCCCCCGGGACAGGGGGCCCAGCGGACTATGGCTACACCTTC.

The chain couples TRBV5-1 to TRBJ2-4; 7 bases fit TRBD1. The CDR3 is made up of 16 amino acids. Germline CDR1 SGHRS, CDR2 YFSETQ. V trimming: 0 bases; J trimming: 7 bases; junction bases outside the gene matches: 10. The CDR3 coding sequence is TGCGCCAGCAGCTTGGACCTACAGGGGTCGGGTAACATTCAGTACTTC. Encoded protein: CASSLDLQGSGNIQYF.

CDR3 in DNA: TGCAGCGCTCCGGACAGGGGCTGGGAGACCCAGTACTTC. Amino acids: CSAPDRGWETQYF. The chain carries TRBV29-1 and TRBJ2-5, with 9 bases fitting TRBD1. CDR1 and CDR2 from the germline V gene are SQVTM and ANQGSEA. CDR3 length: 13 residues. The trim removed 7 bases at V and 5 bases at J, leaving 8 bases unmatched.

The gene calls are TRBV7-2 and TRBJ1-2, with 8 bases matching TRBD1. This CDR3 has 15 amino acids. Unmatched junction bases numbered 10, after V lost 5 bases and J lost 5 bases. The germline gives CDR1 SGHTA, CDR2 FQGNSA. The CDR3 DNA reads as TGTGCCAGCAGCCCCCAGGGGGCGTATTATTATGGCTACACCTTC. Its translation is CASSPQGAYYYGYTF.

The chain uses TRBV7-3 and TRBJ1-1, with D possibly matching TRBD1 (5 bases). The germline V gene encodes CDR1 SGHTA and CDR2 FQGTGA. The CDR3 is made up of 15 amino acids. V gave up 3 bases and J gave up 5 bases, with 16 bases separating them. The CDR3 region has the DNA TGTGCCAGCAGCTTGAGATCCCCTAGGGGAACTGAAGCTTTCTTT. Residues: CASSLRSPRGTEAFF.

The chain employs TRBV27 and TRBJ2-7; a possible D gene is TRBD1 (9 bases). V lost 3 bases, J lost 2 bases, and 20 bases lay in between. This CDR3 contains 17 residues. Germline V gene sequence: CDR1 MNHEY, CDR2 SMNVEV (reference sequence). CDR3 region: CASSFTGRDRAAYEQYF. The CDR3, as DNA: TGTGCCAGCAGTTTTACCGGGAGGGACAGGGCTGCCTACGAGCAGTACTTC.

In its sample, this clone was seen a few times. V and J are TRBV11-2 and TRBJ2-7; weak D call: TRBD1 (6 bases). The germline V gene encodes CDR1 SGHAT and CDR2 FQNNGV. CDR3 length equals 14 residues. Deletions cut 5 bases from V and 2 bases from J, with 13 bases between. The CDR3 is CASSPDSPTYEQYF. The DNA of the CDR3 is TGTGCCAGCAGCCCGGACAGTCCCACCTACGAGCAGTACTTC.

The rearrangement joins TRBV4-1 to TRBJ2-7; D is perhaps TRBD1 (5 bases). V gave up 3 bases and J gave up 0 bases, with 9 bases separating them. Germline CDR1 MGHRA, CDR2 YSYEKL. This CDR3 comprises 14 residues. CDR3 sequence (DNA): TGCGCCAGCAGCCACGACAGCAGCTCCTACGAGCAGTACTTC. Translation gives CASSHDSSSYEQYF.

This clone was found once. The chain couples TRBV5-1 to TRBJ1-3; TRBD1 is a possible D gene (5 bases). Germline CDR1 is SGHRS and CDR2 is YFSETQ. V dropped 0 bases and J dropped 1 base, with 17 bases sitting between them. This CDR3 spans 18 amino acids. CDR3 sequence reads: CASSLASARAVSGNTIYF. DNA for the CDR3: TGCGCCAGCAGCTTGGCCTCTGCCAGGGCAGTTTCTGGAAACACCATATATTTT.